This T cell receptor beta chain is from a study of T cell responses to AZD1222 COVID-19 vaccine. Study observations and caveats: Increases in Spike-specific TCR breadth and depth were seen after two AZD1222 doses. There were mostly white British donors and more females than males, and clonal diversity was possibly underestimated. Repertoires were sampled only after the peak T cell response.

The repertoire was sequenced with immunoSEQ multiplex PCR; TCRdb's copy has only in-frame clones and lacks some. This sample has 150,000 to 200,000 clones; around 88% occur once, and the top ten carry about 9.9%. In its sample, this clone was seen once. The antigen is undetermined. At one end, the junction sequence differs from germline, possibly due to a read error. CDR3 length: 12 amino acids. Germline loops: CDR1 KGHDR, CDR2 SFDVKD. The TCR sequence derives from an adult who received the AZD1222 COVID-19 vaccine. J is TRBJ1-1 and V is TRBV24-1; no reliable D call. Source: peripheral blood, taken 28 days after the second AZD1222 dose. The CDR3 sequence is CATGDGNTEAFF. As DNA, the CDR3 is TGTGCCACCGGTGACGGGAACACTGAAGCTTTCTTT.